Below, 15 T cell receptor beta chains from the same sample are listed, as sequenced in a study of cytomegalovirus exposure and HLA in healthy donors. With 60 Vbeta and 13 Jbeta primers, the PCR was carried out. Sequenced by immunoSEQ multiplex PCR; TCRdb stores in-frame clones only, minus some. In the table there are 150,000 or so clones, 70% to 85% of which are singletons. Material for sequencing was PBMCs. These receptors were obtained from a woman between 40 and 50 years old in good health and CMV-seronegative.

The chain has TRBV19 and TRBJ1-5; possible D gene TRBD1, 5 bases. This CDR3 spans 15 amino acids. Germline CDR1 LNHDA, CDR2 SQIVND (reference sequence). Trimming shortened V by 5 bases and J by 7 bases, and 18 bases separated the two germline ends. The CDR3 nucleotides are TGTGCCAGTAGTCCCCTCGGAGGGGCCGGGCAGCCCCAGCATTTT. This codes for CASSPLGGAGQPQHF. The full variable domain, in which reference TRBV19 and TRBJ1-5 provide the parts outside the CDR3, is DGGITQSPKYLFRKEGQNVTLSCEQNLNHDAMYWYRQDPGQGLRLIYYSQIVNDFQKGDIAEGYSVSREKKESFPLTVTSAQKNPTAFYLCASSPLGGAGQPQHFGDGTRLSIL.

The rearrangement uses TRBV5-8 and TRBJ2-5, with TRBD2 matching over 10 bases. Germline CDR1 reads SGHTS; CDR2 reads YDEGEE. J lost 4 bases, V lost 4 bases, and 10 bases had no gene match. The CDR3 has 16 amino acids. The CDR3 reads CASSPGLARRRETQYF. CDR3 DNA sequence: TGTGCCAGCAGCCCGGGACTAGCGAGAAGGCGAGAGACCCAGTACTTC.

The table lists this clone with a few counts. The rearrangement joins TRBV7-2 to TRBJ2-7; 8 bases fit TRBD2. The CDR3 loop spans 16 amino acids. The V gene's germline CDR1 is SGHTA and CDR2 FQGNSA. The ends lost 0 bases at V and 2 bases at J; junction bases unmatched: 6. The chain's CDR3 is CASSLAGSSGAYEQYF. The CDR3 DNA is TGTGCCAGCAGCTTAGCGGGGAGTAGCGGGGCCTACGAGCAGTACTTC. Drawing the rest from reference TRBV7-2 and TRBJ2-7, the complete variable domain is GAGVSQSPSNKVTEKGKDVELRCDPISGHTALYWYRQSLGQGLEFLIYFQGNSAPDKSGLPSDRFSAERTGGSVSTLTIQRTQQEDSAVYLCASSLAGSSGAYEQYFGPGTRLTVT.

A single count supports this clone. This sequence joins TRBV27 and TRBJ1-2, with TRBD1 matching over 9 bases. V lost 0 bases and J lost 4; bases outside the gene matches: 6. The CDR3 runs to 16 residues. The germline V gene has CDR1 MNHEY and CDR2 SMNVEV (reference sequence). The DNA of the CDR3 is TGTGCCAGCAGTTTATCGATGGGACAGGGAGGCTATGGCTACACCTTC. Translation gives CASSLSMGQGGYGYTF.

This clone came up a few times. V usage is TRBV28 and J usage is TRBJ1-5; a possible D gene is TRBD1 (6 bases). Germline values: CDR1 MDHEN, CDR2 SYDVKM. V was pared by 5 bases and J by 7 bases, with 15 bases between. CDR3 size: 14 residues. The chain's CDR3 is CASSPGGTIQPQHF. The CDR3 bases are TGTGCCAGCAGTCCGGGGGGGACAATCCAGCCCCAGCATTTT.

The V and J genes are TRBV11-2 and TRBJ2-2, with D possibly TRBD2 on 5 matching bases. Looked up from germline, CDR1 is SGHAT and CDR2 is FQNNGV. Trimming shortened V by 3 bases and J by 3 bases, and 11 bases separated the two germline ends. The CDR3 spans 15 residues. The CDR3: CASSFTAGHTGELFF. As DNA, the CDR3 is TGTGCCAGCAGCTTTACGGCGGGTCACACCGGGGAGCTGTTTTTT.

The rearrangement uses TRBV27 and TRBJ1-2; D perhaps matches TRBD1 (5 bases). Germline CDR1 MNHEY, CDR2 SMNVEV (reference sequence). The CDR3 length is 15 residues. V shed 6 bases and J shed 4 bases, with 18 bases lying between them. In DNA form, the CDR3 reads TGTGCCAGCAGCGATACTTTCAGGGCCACCTATGGCTACACCTTC. It codes for CASSDTFRATYGYTF.

This sequence joins TRBV4-3 and TRBJ1-6; possible D gene TRBD1, 6 bases. V lost 5 bases, J lost 9 bases, and 17 bases lay in between. The CDR3 has 15 residues. The V gene's germline CDR1 is LGHNA and CDR2 YSLEER. The CDR3 protein is CASSFLQGSGSPLHF. In DNA form, the CDR3 reads TGCGCCAGCAGCTTTCTACAGGGATCGGGTTCACCCCTCCACTTT.

The chain recombines TRBV5-1 with TRBJ1-1, with 7 bases fitting TRBD1. The germline V gene encodes CDR1 SGHRS and CDR2 YFSETQ. There are 14 residues in the CDR3. The V segment lost 6 bases and the J segment 2 bases; nucleotides outside the gene matches: 7. The CDR3 region is CASTPQGVNTEAFF. CDR3 coding DNA: TGCGCCAGCACCCCCCAGGGGGTAAACACTGAAGCTTTCTTT.

The chain couples TRBV5-4 to TRBJ2-7; 10 bases align to TRBD2. CDR1 and CDR2 from the germline V gene are SGHNT and YYREEE (reference sequence). CDR3 size: 15 residues. V was pared by 7 bases and J by 2 bases, with 9 bases of the junction left unmatched. CDR3 nucleotide sequence: TGTGCCAGCGGTAAAAGCGGGAGGGCCCCCTACGAGCAGTACTTC. Its translation is CASGKSGRAPYEQYF.

This clone appeared a single time. The chain combines TRBV10-1 with TRBJ2-3; D is unclear. The CDR3 totals 15 residues. Trimming removed 4 bases from V and 4 bases from J, with 15 bases in between. The germline V gene encodes CDR1 WNHNN and CDR2 SYGVQD (reference sequence). The CDR3 nucleotides read TGCGCCAGCAGTGTTATAAGCGTTCCGGCAGATACGCAGTATTTT. It translates to CASSVISVPADTQYF.

This clone has more than one count but fewer than ten. CDR3 region: CASTGTRTYEQYF. CDR3 sequence (DNA): TGTGCCAGCACTGGGACAAGGACCTACGAGCAGTACTTC. The chain recombines TRBV6-6 with TRBJ2-7, with a tentative D call TRBD1 (6 bases). Germline V gene sequence: CDR1 MNHNY, CDR2 SVGAGI (reference sequence). V shed 7 bases and J shed 2 bases, with 12 bases lying between them. The CDR3 runs to 13 residues.

This rearrangement joins TRBV5-1 to TRBJ2-7; 10 nucleotides align to TRBD2. After removal of 3 bases from V and 2 bases from J, the junction contained 2 bases not matched to a gene. The germline gives CDR1 SGHRS, CDR2 YFSETQ. This CDR3 comprises 14 residues. CDR3 protein: CASSSSGRAYEQYF. The CDR3 region has the DNA TGCGCCAGCAGCTCCAGCGGGAGGGCCTACGAGCAGTACTTC.

The CDR3, as DNA: TGCAGCGTTTTGACGGGTAGCACAGATACGCAGTATTTT. Translation gives CSVLTGSTDTQYF. The J gene is TRBJ2-3, the V gene TRBV29-1; D not resolved. Looked up from germline, CDR1 is SQVTM and CDR2 is ANQGSEA. V was pared by 5 bases and J by 0 bases, with 9 bases between. The CDR3 covers 13 residues.

The chain is built from TRBV4-3 and TRBJ1-2; a weak D match, TRBD1 (5 bases). Trimming left V 0 bases short and J 6 bases short, with 11 bases between. This CDR3 is 14 amino acids long. The germline gives CDR1 LGHNA, CDR2 YSLEER. This CDR3 is CASSQDRTPDGYTF. The DNA of the CDR3 is TGCGCCAGCAGCCAAGATCGGACACCCGATGGCTACACCTTC.